This T cell receptor (beta chain) stems from a study of blood T cell repertoires in COVID-19. Study summary: T cells, B-cell-depleted T cells, or PBMCs provided the cDNA or gDNA that served as material.

One Seattle source followed patients from active infection through their disease course. Per the original methods: For nucleated cells, counts were estimated from reference gene primer amplification. Sequencing used immunoSEQ multiplex PCR; TCRdb keeps in-frame clones, though not all of them. V, J and clone size were drawn from that table, and D and trimming were deduced from the DNA. This sample has a few hundred thousand clones, with 86% found just once. Deletions cut 1 base from V and 12 bases from J, with 15 bases between. The CDR3 is 13 amino acids. The sample consisted of peripheral blood. The sequence came from a woman in her 70s with COVID-19, enrolled during active disease. V is TRBV12-3 or TRBV12-4 and J is TRBJ1-1, with D possibly matching TRBD1 (5 bases). CDR3 sequence: CASSLDGAGSTFF. The CDR3 coding sequence is TGTGCCAGCAGTTTAGATGGGGCAGGGTCGACTTTCTTT.